This T cell receptor (beta chain) was documented in a study of blood T cell repertoires in COVID-19 (dated by TCRdb to between 2020 and 2021). Concerning the study at large: Samples covering the acute and convalescent phases of COVID-19 were provided by collaborators in the United States, Italy and Spain. The material from the prospective study consisted of cDNA or gDNA derived from T cells, B-cell-depleted T cells, or PBMCs. Deeply sampled blood TCRbeta repertoires from subjects exposed to, actively infected with, or recovered from COVID-19 were included in the dataset. A freely available public database, intended as a resource for researchers studying the immune response to SARS-CoV-2, is where the repertoires were released. Samples were obtained from the ongoing ImmuneRACE study (first 160 participants) and from roughly 1,300 subjects provided by 6 global collaborators. Nearly every sample came with metadata listing a de-identified subject ID, COVID-19 status, age in years and sex. Where available, HLA class I and class II types were obtained from metadata supplied by the sample provider rather than from assay-based typing. Study-wide conclusions, independent of this receptor: Clinical and demographic metadata were provided uncurated, with the amount varying by source and participant.

With respect to this clone: What this receptor recognizes is not known. Per-nucleotide qualities are absent, and no much larger clonotype sits a single base away.

The immunoSEQ Assay, a bias-controlled multiplex PCR, was used to amplify TCRbeta CDR3 regions from genomic DNA. The source study handled its data this way. Within the assay, amplification of reference gene primers was used to estimate how many nucleated cells each sample contained. Sequence reads were collapsed and filtered to measure the absolute abundance of every unique TCRbeta CDR3 rearrangement. For each sample, productive Simpson clonality was calculated by taking the square root of Simpson's diversity index across productive rearrangements. TCRdb's version of the immuneACCESS table is confined to in-frame rearrangements and falls short of the full clone set. An unresolved V gene accounts for under half of the shortfall where checked; the remainder is of unknown origin. V, J and clone size are those of that table, while D and trimming were read from the DNA. This sample is represented by more than 300,000 clones; about 88% of them were singletons. 1.2% of the sample goes to the ten largest clones.

Participants in the prospective study were aged about 18 to 95 years, lived in 20 to 25 United States geographic areas, and enrolled through a virtual design. Cohort assignment in the prospective study relied on participant-reported clinical history from a screening survey and a study questionnaire. For ImmuneRACE Cohort 3, a participant was defined as recovered based on two consecutive negative NP/OP PCR tests, clearance by a healthcare professional, or resolution of symptoms. In the prospective study, mobile phlebotomists collected whole blood, serum and a nasopharyngeal or oropharyngeal swab from each participant. Prospective study participants could optionally give additional blood draws and questionnaires over a roughly two-month period. Before DNA extraction, blood samples from the prospective study were shipped at room temperature or frozen. From cysteine to phenylalanine, the CDR3 is 12 amino acids long. CDR3 DNA only is kept here, 36 bases in frame from base 1. The junction shows trimming of 1 base on V and 3 bases on J, plus 3 bases between the germline ends. CDR1 KGHDR and CDR2 SFDVKD were looked up in the germline V gene.

The chain was built from TRBV24-1 and TRBJ2-7; the D gene identity is not certain. The receptor was isolated from a woman aged 18-29 years who had recovered from COVID-19. The sample taken for sequencing was PBMCs or T cells enriched from blood (not recorded which). The DNA sequence reads TGTGCCACCAGTGATTTTCTCTACGAGCAGTACTTC. It specifies CATSDFLYEQYF.